This T cell receptor (beta chain) emerged from a study of cytomegalovirus exposure and HLA in healthy donors. The PCR used 60 Vbeta and 13 Jbeta primers. Measured with immunoSEQ multiplex PCR; TCRdb has only the in-frame clones, and not every one. The repertoire holds 150,000 to 200,000 clones, with just under 80% as singletons. There are 15 residues in the CDR3. The V end lost 0 bases, the J end lost 7 bases, and 15 bases lay between the germline ends. CDR1 and CDR2 (germline): SEHNR, FQNEAQ (reference sequence). Study results and caveats: It was about 180 TCR beta chains that were listed as cytomegalovirus-associated.

This clone was detected only a few times. Its antigen is as yet unknown. The chain employs TRBV7-9 and TRBJ1-2; D is unclear. This clonotype was sampled from a man younger than 35 in good health and CMV-seropositive. Sequences were obtained from PBMCs. The CDR3 loop is CASSLAPQVLGGYTF. As DNA, the CDR3 is TGTGCCAGCAGCTTAGCCCCCCAGGTGCTGGGTGGCTACACCTTC. Filled out from reference TRBV7-9 and TRBJ1-2, the complete variable domain reads DTGVSQNPRHKITKRGQNVTFRCDPISEHNRLYWYRQTLGQGPEFLTYFQNEAQLEKSRLLSDRFSAERPKGSFSTLEIQRTEQGDSAMYLCASSLAPQVLGGYTFGSGTRLTVV.